One and the same sample provided the 30 T cell receptor beta chains below, sequenced in a study of blood T cell repertoires in COVID-19. Assay used: immunoSEQ multiplex PCR; TCRdb lists only in-frame clones, some missing. The repertoire holds 400,000 to 450,000 clones, with around 91% as singletons. Input material: peripheral blood. These TCRs come from a woman between 40 and 55 years old with COVID-19, enrolled during active disease.

The chain links TRBV7-2 to TRBJ1-1, with D tentatively TRBD1 (5 bases). Per the germline V gene, CDR1 is SGHTA and CDR2 is FQGNSA. The CDR3 runs to 17 residues. V shed 2 bases and J shed 2 bases, with 18 bases lying between them. The CDR3 loop reads CASSLRVIQGQNTEAFF. The CDR3 DNA follows: TGTGCCAGCAGCTTAAGAGTTATCCAGGGTCAAAACACTGAAGCTTTCTTT.

The rearrangement joins TRBV7-3 to TRBJ2-3; 7 positions agree with TRBD2. With 5 bases clipped from V and 2 bases from J, the junction kept 10 bases outside the gene matches. The length of the CDR3 is 16 residues. Germline CDR1 and CDR2: SGHTA and FQGTGA. Here the CDR3 reads CASSPNWGGPTDTQYF. CDR3 in DNA: TGTGCCAGCAGCCCTAATTGGGGGGGACCCACAGATACGCAGTATTTT.

The chain has TRBV3-1 (or the pseudogene TRBV3-2) and TRBJ1-2; D unresolved. Trimming took off 0 bases at V and 2 bases at J, with 10 bases between the two ends. Germline loops: CDR1 LGHDT, CDR2 YNNKEL (reference sequence). This CDR3 comprises 15 residues. The CDR3 DNA sequence: TGTGCCAGCAGCCAAGATGGCGGCAGAAACTATGGCTACACCTTC. Its protein is CASSQDGGRNYGYTF.

This clone occurred once. V and J are TRBV7-9 and TRBJ1-2; D is unresolved. The germline V gene encodes CDR1 SEHNR and CDR2 FQNEAQ (reference sequence). V lost 7 bases, J lost 2 bases, and 11 bases lay in between. The CDR3 sequence is 13 residues long. The CDR3 nucleotides are TGTGCCAGCACCCCCTCAGTAAACTATGGCTACACCTTC. Translation gives CASTPSVNYGYTF.

This chain joins TRBV15 and TRBJ1-4; 8 bases are shared with TRBD1. Germline V gives CDR1 LNHNV, CDR2 YYDKDF (reference sequence). This CDR3 contains 14 residues. Trimming cost V 8 bases and J 2 bases; bases outside gene matches: 4. The CDR3 spells CATGQGGTNEKLFF. CDR3 coding DNA: TGTGCCACCGGACAGGGAGGCACTAATGAAAAACTGTTTTTT.

J is TRBJ1-2 and V is TRBV19; 7 positions match TRBD1. The trim removed 5 bases at V and 8 bases at J, leaving 14 bases unmatched. CDR3 length: 15 residues. Germline V gene sequence: CDR1 LNHDA, CDR2 SQIVND (reference sequence). CDR3: CASSPPRDRSGGYTF. The CDR3 DNA sequence: TGTGCCAGTAGTCCGCCTCGGGACAGATCAGGGGGCTACACCTTC.

This chain uses TRBV7-9 with TRBJ1-3; 10 bases map to TRBD1. V lost 5 bases to trimming and J lost 6 bases; unmatched junction nucleotides: 7. CDR3 length equals 15 residues. The germline V gene has CDR1 SEHNR and CDR2 FQNEAQ (reference sequence). In DNA, the CDR3 is TGTGCCAGCAGCGGAAGACAGGGGGCCTTAAACACCATATATTTT. It encodes CASSGRQGALNTIYF.

The chain is built from TRBV10-3 and TRBJ2-5; D is perhaps TRBD1 (7 bases). This CDR3 is 13 amino acids long. The V end lost 11 bases, the J end lost 0 bases, and 13 bases lay between the germline ends. Germline loops: CDR1 ENHRY, CDR2 SYGVKD. The CDR3 sequence is CAAGRGDQETQYF. The CDR3 nucleotides are TGTGCCGCTGGCAGGGGGGACCAAGAGACCCAGTACTTC.

The sample holds one count of this clone. At the DNA level, this CDR3 is encoded by other sequences in the same sample as well. The chain has TRBV12-3 or TRBV12-4 and TRBJ1-2, with 9 bases that match TRBD1. The length of the CDR3 is 13 residues. J gave up 4 bases and V 5 bases, and 2 bases lay outside the gene matches. CDR3 nucleotides: TGTGCCAGCAGTAGGGACAGGGTCTATGGCTACACCTTC. Translated, it gives CASSRDRVYGYTF.

CDR3 sequence: CSVEDGTEAFF. The DNA for the CDR3 is TGCAGCGTTGAAGACGGTACTGAAGCTTTCTTT. The chain couples TRBV29-1 to TRBJ1-1; D gene ambiguous. The V gene's germline CDR1 is SQVTM and CDR2 ANQGSEA. This CDR3 region has 11 residues. V was cut by 0 bases and J by 5 bases, with 4 bases left in between.

The V gene is TRBV9, the J gene TRBJ1-2, with 9 positions matching TRBD1. The germline V gene encodes CDR1 SGDLS and CDR2 YYNGEE. The J segment lost 2 bases and the V segment lost 4 bases, leaving 3 bases of the junction unmatched. There are 14 residues in the CDR3. Written as DNA, the CDR3 is TGTGCCAGCAGCTACGGACAGGGGAACTATGGCTACACCTTC. This sequence encodes CASSYGQGNYGYTF.

This clone was observed a single time. The V and J genes are TRBV23-1 and TRBJ2-1, with D possibly being TRBD2 (6 bases). TRBV23-1 is sorted into the ORF group, with uncertain function. This CDR3 has 16 amino acids. Trimming took off 6 bases at V and 9 bases at J, with 24 bases between the two ends. For the CDR3, the DNA is TGCGCCAGCAGACTAAACCGGGAGCGTATTAAGGGTGAGCAGTTCTTC. Protein: CASRLNRERIKGEQFF.

The chain carries TRBV18 and TRBJ1-5; 9 positions match TRBD1. Per the germline V gene, CDR1 is KGHSH and CDR2 is LQKENI. The CDR3 contains 14 residues. V shed 5 bases, J shed 6 bases, and the junction held 5 bases outside the gene matches. CDR3 region: CASSSGQGRQPQHF. The CDR3, as DNA: TGTGCCAGCTCATCGGGACAGGGCCGTCAGCCCCAGCATTTT.

The gene calls are TRBV5-4 and TRBJ2-3, with 10 bases fitting TRBD2. Germline CDR1 and CDR2: SGHNT and YYREEE (reference sequence). This CDR3 region has 16 residues. J lost 5 bases, V lost 0 bases, and 6 bases had no gene match. The CDR3 bases are TGTGCCAGCAGCTTGGAGGGGACTAGCGAAATAGATACGCAGTATTTT. This translates into CASSLEGTSEIDTQYF.

Only a few counts were recorded for this clone. The J gene is TRBJ1-6, the V gene TRBV5-1; D not resolved. CDR1 SGHRS and CDR2 YFSETQ come from the germline V gene. CDR3 length equals 14 residues. The ends were cut back, 1 base at V and 8 bases at J, with 10 bases in the middle. The CDR3 sequence: CASSLLSGDSPLHF. In nucleotides, the CDR3 is TGCGCCAGCAGCTTGTTAAGCGGCGATTCACCCCTCCACTTT.

The CDR3 loop is CASSFGTSGDTDTQYF. Written as DNA, the CDR3 is TGCGCCAGCAGTTTTGGGACTAGCGGGGACACAGATACGCAGTATTTT. The chain employs TRBV5-1 and TRBJ2-3, with 13 bases that match TRBD2. V trimming: 5 bases; J trimming: 2 bases; junction bases outside the gene matches: 5. The V gene's germline CDR1 is SGHRS and CDR2 YFSETQ. The CDR3 loop spans 16 amino acids.

A few counts support this clone. The chain combines TRBV29-1 with TRBJ2-4; D call uncertain. Looked up from germline, CDR1 is SQVTM and CDR2 is ANQGSEA. V lost 6 bases and J 7 bases, leaving 7 bases between the germline ends. This CDR3 has 10 amino acids. CDR3: CSVSSNIQYF. The DNA for the CDR3 is TGCAGCGTCTCTTCGAACATTCAGTACTTC.

This chain joins TRBV6-5 and TRBJ1-1; D gene unclear. The CDR3 runs 13 residues. Per germline, CDR1 MNHEY and CDR2 SVGAGI. With 1 base removed from V and 0 bases from J, the gap between germline ends came to 3 bases. Here the CDR3 reads CASSYFMNTEAFF. DNA of the CDR3: TGTGCCAGCAGTTACTTTATGAACACTGAAGCTTTCTTT.

The chain recombines TRBV9 with TRBJ2-3, with 7 positions matching TRBD2. Germline V gene sequence: CDR1 SGDLS, CDR2 YYNGEE. Germline trimming cut 0 bases from V and 11 bases from J; bases unmatched to any gene: 9. This CDR3 comprises 14 residues. The DNA of the CDR3 is TGTGCCAGCAGCGTAGACGGGGGGTGGAGTGTGCAGTATTTT. Encoded protein: CASSVDGGWSVQYF.

This chain uses TRBV6-9 with TRBJ2-7, with D possibly being TRBD1 (6 bases). Looked up from germline, CDR1 is MNHGY and CDR2 is SVAAGI. The CDR3 loop spans 17 amino acids. Trimming removed 4 bases from V and 2 bases from J, with 21 bases in between. In DNA, the CDR3 is TGTGCCAGCAGTTGTCCCCGAGGCAGGGGATTCCCCTACGAGCAGTACTTC. Translated: CASSCPRGRGFPYEQYF.

V gene TRBV6-2 or TRBV6-3 combines with J gene TRBJ1-2; D may be TRBD1 (6 bases). This CDR3 comprises 16 residues. Germline CDR1 and CDR2: MNHEY and SVGEGT. V was trimmed by 2 bases and J by 8 bases, leaving 21 bases between them. CDR3 nucleotides: TGTGCCAGCAGTTACCGACTAAACAGGGCTGGGGAAGGCTACACCTTC. Its protein product is CASSYRLNRAGEGYTF.

This sequence joins TRBV6-2 or TRBV6-3 and TRBJ1-5, with D hard to call. The CDR3 consists of 15 residues. Germline V gene sequence: CDR1 MNHEY, CDR2 SVGEGT. The germline V and J ends were trimmed by 0 bases and 4 bases, with 10 bases remaining between them. This CDR3 is CASSYSGTANQPQHF. DNA of the CDR3: TGTGCCAGCAGTTACTCCGGAACAGCTAATCAGCCCCAGCATTTT.

V is TRBV6-5 and J is TRBJ2-3, with TRBD2 matching 8 bases. Trimming at V came to 5 bases and at J to 0 bases, leaving 4 bases not matched to a gene. Germline V CDR1 and CDR2: MNHEY, SVGAGI. This CDR3 comprises 15 residues. Here the CDR3 DNA reads TGTGCCAGCAGTCAGCGGGGGCCTAGCACAGATACGCAGTATTTT. Translated, it gives CASSQRGPSTDTQYF.

The rearrangement joins TRBV7-9 to TRBJ2-2; no clear D. Trimming stripped 7 bases from V and 5 bases from J, with 14 bases between. Germline V gives CDR1 SEHNR, CDR2 FQNEAQ (reference sequence). CDR3 length: 14 amino acids. This CDR3 reads CASIPVGLTGELFF. CDR3 in DNA: TGTGCCAGCATCCCCGTTGGGCTTACCGGGGAGCTGTTTTTT.

The genes are TRBV14 and TRBJ2-7; D gene unclear. The CDR3 length is 11 residues. Germline V lookup: CDR1 SGHDN, CDR2 FVKESK. The V end was cut by 3 bases, the J end by 3 bases, with 3 bases between. CDR3 region: CASSHHYEQYF. The CDR3 DNA follows: TGTGCCAGCAGCCACCACTACGAGCAGTACTTC.

The chain recombines TRBV18 with TRBJ1-1, with 7 bases aligning to TRBD1. Losses at the gene ends were 0 bases for V and 11 bases for J; bases not matched to a gene: 12. The V gene's germline CDR1 is KGHSH and CDR2 LQKENI. The CDR3 covers 15 residues. DNA for the CDR3: TGTGCCAGCTCACCACCTAATGGACAGGCCGCGGGGGCTTTCTTT. It translates to CASSPPNGQAAGAFF.

The V gene is TRBV5-4, the J gene TRBJ2-3; the match to TRBD2 covers 7 bases. Germline-derived CDR1 and CDR2 are SGHNT and YYREEE (reference sequence). The V and J ends lost 3 bases and 4 bases, in that order; junction bases with no gene match: 5. CDR3 length: 14 residues. CDR3 sequence: CASSWGGAADTQYF. CDR3 DNA: TGTGCCAGCAGCTGGGGAGGGGCGGCAGATACGCAGTATTTT.

The chain has TRBV11-2 and TRBJ1-2; D unresolved. CDR3 size: 17 residues. CDR1 and CDR2 from the germline V gene are SGHAT and FQNNGV. The V end was cut by 4 bases, the J end by 4 bases, with 22 bases between. The CDR3 nucleotides are TGTGCCAGCAGCTCTGGGTCCACTTGGGGAGAGAGCTATGGCTACACCTTC. Translated: CASSSGSTWGESYGYTF. The whole variable domain, remainder taken from reference TRBV11-2 and TRBJ1-2, is EAGVAQSPRYKIIEKRQSVAFWCNPISGHATLYWYQQILGQGPKLLIQFQNNGVVDDSQLPKDRFSAERLKGVDSTLKIQPAKLEDSAVYLCASSSGSTWGESYGYTFGSGTRLTVV.

The chain uses TRBV11-2 and TRBJ1-2; D remains unclear. The CDR3 sequence is 16 residues long. Between the trimmed V and J ends, which lost 4 bases and 5 bases, there was a span of 20 bases. Germline values: CDR1 SGHAT, CDR2 FQNNGV. The CDR3 spells CASSSRGRGAHYGYTF. CDR3 coding DNA: TGTGCCAGCAGCTCCCGAGGTCGGGGAGCCCATTATGGCTACACCTTC. The variable domain in full, with the rest retrieved from reference TRBV11-2 and TRBJ1-2, is EAGVAQSPRYKIIEKRQSVAFWCNPISGHATLYWYQQILGQGPKLLIQFQNNGVVDDSQLPKDRFSAERLKGVDSTLKIQPAKLEDSAVYLCASSSRGRGAHYGYTFGSGTRLTVV.

V gene TRBV6-5 combines with J gene TRBJ2-5; D remains unclear. The CDR3 sequence is 13 residues long. CDR1 and CDR2 (germline): MNHEY, SVGAGI. Between the trimmed V and J ends, which lost 6 bases and 2 bases, there was a span of 10 bases. Here the CDR3 reads CASSYTGQETQYF. The CDR3 DNA sequence: TGTGCCAGCAGCTATACGGGTCAAGAGACCCAGTACTTC.